This T cell receptor beta chain was observed in a study of cytotoxic CD8 clonotypes in ibrutinib-treated CLL. Study in general: There were over nine relapsed/refractory patients and more than 14 treatment-naive patients, and roughly 18 were IGHV unmutated. With a range of 6 to 36, the median treatment time before response samples were taken was more than nine months. Broader study findings: Higher clonality was seen at ibrutinib response and a return toward baseline at progression. Clonality at baseline surpassed age-matched healthy donors and tracked circulating CD8+ T-cell counts.

Produced via immunoSEQ multiplex PCR; TCRdb's table is partial and in-frame only. In the table there are fewer than 100,000 clones, around 84% of which are singletons. CDR3 length equals 17 residues. Looked up from germline, CDR1 is KGHSH and CDR2 is LQKENI. Trimming took off 1 base at V and 2 bases at J, with 15 bases between the two ends. With respect to this clone: Its specificity is unknown.

This material consisted of PBMCs, taken before ibrutinib treatment. This clonotype originated in a human donor with chronic lymphocytic leukemia. The rearrangement links TRBV18 to TRBJ1-5; D is perhaps TRBD1 (6 bases). The CDR3 region has the DNA TGTGCCAGCTCACCACGTGGGGGGGCTCGCGGCAATCAGCCCCAGCATTTT. Amino acid sequence: CASSPRGGARGNQPQHF.